In this sample, the clone carrying this T cell receptor (beta chain) turned up a few times. The entry originates in a study of OX40 agonist ivuxolimab in advanced cancers. V was trimmed by 0 bases and J by 1 base, leaving 7 bases between them. The germline gives CDR1 SGHRS, CDR2 YFSETQ. CDR3 length: 15 residues. The protocol was immunoSEQ multiplex PCR, while the TCRdb copy is restricted to in-frame clones and leaves out a portion. The top ten hold over 0.7% of the sample, which has roughly 60,000 clones, just over 85% seen once. The sequence was obtained from an adult with an advanced solid tumor such as melanoma, head and neck, liver or kidney cancer. The V and J genes are TRBV5-1 and TRBJ2-2, with D hard to call. Sample: CD4+ or CD8+ T cells sorted from blood, taken in a trial of the OX40 agonist ivuxolimab. CDR3 sequence reads: CASSLGSGNTGELFF. The CDR3 coding sequence is TGCGCCAGCAGCTTGGGGAGTGGGAACACCGGGGAGCTGTTTTTT.